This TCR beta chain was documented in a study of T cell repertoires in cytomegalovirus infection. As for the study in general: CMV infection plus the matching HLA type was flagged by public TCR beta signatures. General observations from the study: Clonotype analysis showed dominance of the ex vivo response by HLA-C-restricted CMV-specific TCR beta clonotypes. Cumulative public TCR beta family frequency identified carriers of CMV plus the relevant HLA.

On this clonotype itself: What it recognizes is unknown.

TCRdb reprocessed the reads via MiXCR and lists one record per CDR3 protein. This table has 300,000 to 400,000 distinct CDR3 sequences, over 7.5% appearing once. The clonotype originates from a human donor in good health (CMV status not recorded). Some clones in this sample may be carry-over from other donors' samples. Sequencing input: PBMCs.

The CDR3 coding sequence is TGTGCCAGCAGTGATCCACAGGGGGCTTCACCCCTCCACTTT. Protein sequence: CASSDPQGASPLHF. The chain combines TRBV25-1 with TRBJ1-6; TRBD1 matches 9 bases. The germline gives CDR1 MGHDK, CDR2 SYGVNS. V shed 3 bases and J 9 bases; nucleotides not matched to a gene: 3. The CDR3 is 14 residues long. The full variable domain, its missing parts supplied by reference TRBV25-1 and TRBJ1-6, is EADIYQTPRYLVIGTGKKITLECSQTMGHDKMYWYQQDPGMELHLIHYSYGVNSTEKGDLSSESTVSRIRTEHFPLTLESARPSHTSQYLCASSDPQGASPLHFGNGTRLTVT.